Below are 18 T cell receptor beta chains sequenced from a single sample in a study of shared clonotypes between healthy human individuals. Some clones are missing from TCRdb's copy, which holds only in-frame ones; the method was immunoSEQ multiplex PCR. The sample has 110,000 or so clones, 65% to 75% seen once. Sample: memory CD8+ T cells sorted from blood. Subset indicated: CD45RO+ cells pooled with CCR7-negative TemRA cells. The receptors were gathered from a woman in her twenties or thirties in good health.

This chain links TRBV25-1 with TRBJ2-7, with 9 bases that match TRBD2. The CDR3 length is 16 residues. Germline V gene lookup returns CDR1 MGHDK and CDR2 SYGVNS. With 3 bases clipped from V and 2 bases from J, the junction kept 8 bases outside the gene matches. CDR3 amino acids: CASSDLRLAEAYEQYF. Written as DNA, the CDR3 is TGTGCCAGCAGTGACCTCAGACTAGCGGAGGCCTACGAGCAGTACTTC.

The J gene is TRBJ1-1, the V gene TRBV5-1; no firm D call. V lost 5 bases and J 2 bases, leaving 10 bases between the germline ends. Germline V gene lookup returns CDR1 SGHRS and CDR2 YFSETQ. CDR3 length: 13 residues. The CDR3 here is CASSSQLNTEAFF. The CDR3 DNA follows: TGCGCCAGCAGTTCCCAACTAAACACTGAAGCTTTCTTT.

This chain uses TRBV15 with TRBJ2-1; D gene unclear. The CDR3 is made up of 14 amino acids. Trimming removed 2 bases from V and 6 bases from J, with 11 bases in between. Germline assignment: CDR1 LNHNV and CDR2 YYDKDF (reference sequence). The CDR3: CATSRRGAINEQFF. In nucleotides, the CDR3 is TGTGCCACCAGCAGACGAGGCGCGATCAATGAGCAGTTCTTC.

In its sample, this clone was seen many times. The chain employs TRBV19 and TRBJ2-1; D not certain. The CDR3 consists of 12 residues. CDR1 and CDR2 (germline): LNHDA, SQIVND (reference sequence). The V gene lost 1 base and the J gene lost 5 bases, with 3 bases spanning the gap. Here the CDR3 DNA reads TGTGCCAGTAGTATAGGGCACAATGAGCAGTTCTTC. Encoded protein: CASSIGHNEQFF.

The V call is TRBV27, the J call TRBJ2-7; weak D call: TRBD1 (6 bases). Germline values: CDR1 MNHEY, CDR2 SMNVEV (reference sequence). The CDR3 extends over 12 amino acids. Trimming stripped 9 bases from V and 0 bases from J, with 9 bases between. CDR3 protein: CASGQISYEQYF. The CDR3 region has the DNA TGTGCCAGTGGACAGATCTCCTACGAGCAGTACTTC.

The gene calls are TRBV28 and TRBJ2-5, with D possibly TRBD2 on 7 matching bases. The CDR3 spans 15 residues. V was trimmed by 6 bases and J by 1 base, leaving 15 bases between them. In germline, CDR1 is MDHEN, CDR2 SYDVKM. Written as DNA, the CDR3 is TGTGCCAGCAGCCGCAGGGGAGGGGGCCAAGAGACCCAGTACTTC. It encodes CASSRRGGGQETQYF.

Details on this clone: Different DNA sequences within this sample yield the same CDR3. The CDR3: CASSPRGGSVYNEQFF. In DNA, the CDR3 is TGTGCCAGCAGCCCCCGTGGGGGTAGCGTTTACAATGAGCAGTTCTTC. The V and J genes are TRBV7-9 and TRBJ2-1; D assignment may be TRBD1 or TRBD2 (5 bases each). The CDR3 consists of 16 residues. Germline CDR1 and CDR2: SEHNR and FQNEAQ (reference sequence). Trimming left V 5 bases short and J 4 bases short, with 18 bases between.

The rearrangement links TRBV6-1 to TRBJ2-7; TRBD2 matches 9 bases. The CDR3 covers 17 residues. V lost 4 bases and J lost 3; bases outside the gene matches: 13. Per germline, CDR1 MNHNS and CDR2 SASEGT. The CDR3 is CASSASGWLAGVYEQYF. CDR3 bases: TGTGCCAGCAGTGCCTCTGGGTGGTTAGCGGGAGTCTACGAGCAGTACTTC.

The chain couples TRBV11-2 to TRBJ1-1; unclear D gene. Trimming took off 5 bases at V and 5 bases at J, with 9 bases between the two ends. Germline V gene sequence: CDR1 SGHAT, CDR2 FQNNGV. The CDR3 extends over 12 amino acids. CDR3 sequence reads: CASSLHGTEAFF. The CDR3 DNA is TGTGCCAGCAGCCTGCACGGGACTGAAGCTTTCTTT.

This clone was counted between two and nine times. The chain couples TRBV5-1 to TRBJ2-3; tentative D call: TRBD2 (6 bases). Germline V gives CDR1 SGHRS, CDR2 YFSETQ. Trimming took off 0 bases at V and 2 bases at J, with 10 bases between the two ends. CDR3 length: 15 amino acids. The CDR3 DNA reads TGCGCCAGCAGCTTGGCGGGAGCCCACACAGATACGCAGTATTTT. Translation: CASSLAGAHTDTQYF.

The V call is TRBV27, the J call TRBJ2-1; weak D call: TRBD1 (7 bases). Trimming removed 6 bases from V and 10 bases from J, with 16 bases in between. The CDR3 runs to 13 residues. Looked up from germline, CDR1 is MNHEY and CDR2 is SMNVEV (reference sequence). As DNA, the CDR3 is TGTGCCAGCAGAGGCGGGACAGCCTTCGAGCAGTTCTTC. Translating it yields CASRGGTAFEQFF.

J is TRBJ2-3 and V is TRBV28, with 10 bases matching TRBD2. The CDR3 consists of 17 residues. The trim removed 4 bases at V and 1 base at J, leaving 8 bases unmatched. From germline, CDR1 is MDHEN and CDR2 SYDVKM. The CDR3 nucleotides are TGTGCCAGCAGTTCAATTAGCGGGAGGAAGGGCACAGATACGCAGTATTTT. This gives the protein CASSSISGRKGTDTQYF.

The rearrangement links TRBV2 to TRBJ1-2; 7 bases line up with TRBD1. Germline lookup yields CDR1 SNHLY and CDR2 FYNNEI. The CDR3 consists of 15 residues. V lost 6 bases, J lost 0 bases, and 7 bases stayed unmatched. The CDR3 spells CASSPGTASNYGYTF. CDR3 DNA: TGTGCCAGCAGCCCCGGGACAGCGTCTAACTATGGCTACACCTTC.

The chain employs TRBV19 and TRBJ2-1, with 10 nucleotides matching TRBD2. Losses at the gene ends were 1 base for V and 4 bases for J; bases not matched to a gene: 1. This CDR3 has 15 amino acids. CDR1 and CDR2 (germline): LNHDA, SQIVND (reference sequence). The DNA for the CDR3 is TGTGCCAGTAGTATAGGGACTAGCGGATACAATGAGCAGTTCTTC. This translates into CASSIGTSGYNEQFF.

This rearrangement joins TRBV9 to TRBJ2-5; a weak D match, TRBD2 (6 bases). The V end was cut by 5 bases, the J end by 4 bases, with 15 bases between. The germline V gene encodes CDR1 SGDLS and CDR2 YYNGEE. There are 14 residues in the CDR3. CDR3 sequence: CASSPGSFGETQYF. DNA for the CDR3: TGTGCCAGCAGTCCCGGGAGTTTTGGAGAGACCCAGTACTTC.

The CDR3, as DNA: TGTGCCAGCAGTCCAATGTCCGGGACGGAGGTCCAAGAGACCCAGTACTTC. Translated, it gives CASSPMSGTEVQETQYF. This rearrangement joins TRBV28 to TRBJ2-5; TRBD1 or TRBD2 may be the D gene (5 bases each). The V gene's germline CDR1 is MDHEN and CDR2 SYDVKM. CDR3 length equals 17 residues. V was clipped by 5 bases and J by 1 base, with 20 bases between them.

CDR3 loop: CASSLESGELFF. In nucleotides, the CDR3 is TGTGCCAGCAGCTTAGAGTCCGGGGAGCTGTTTTTT. V gene TRBV7-9 combines with J gene TRBJ2-2; D gene uncertain. Germline V lookup: CDR1 SEHNR, CDR2 FQNEAQ (reference sequence). The CDR3 sequence is 12 residues long. The V and J ends lost 1 base and 6 bases respectively, with 3 bases between them.

This clone was detected only a few times. This sequence joins TRBV7-9 and TRBJ2-3; D unresolved. V was pared by 4 bases and J by 3 bases, with 5 bases between. Germline V gene sequence: CDR1 SEHNR, CDR2 FQNEAQ (reference sequence). The CDR3 loop spans 12 amino acids. The CDR3 loop is CASSSGTDTQYF. As DNA, the CDR3 is TGTGCCAGCAGCTCCGGGACAGATACGCAGTATTTT.